Listed here are 27 T cell receptor beta chains from one sample, sequenced in a study of CD4 T cells in relation to SARS-CoV-2 and coronaviruses. Antigens of these TCRs are unknown. This table comes from immunoSEQ multiplex PCR, and its TCRdb copy is limited to in-frame clones, with some not included. The sample contains 40,000 or so clones, less than 85% of which appear only once. The sequenced sample consisted of naive CD4+ T cells from PBMCs, cultured in vitro. Subset given: naive CD4+ T cells isolated by negative enrichment. All receptors derive from an adult with COVID-19.

J is TRBJ1-4 and V is TRBV6-6, with TRBD1 matching over 7 bases. This CDR3 comprises 15 residues. V trimming: 8 bases; J trimming: 0 bases; junction bases outside the gene matches: 6. Germline V gene lookup returns CDR1 MNHNY and CDR2 SVGAGI (reference sequence). The CDR3 DNA reads TGTGCCAGCCGGGACAGCGCCGCAACTAATGAAAAACTGTTTTTT. This codes for CASRDSAATNEKLFF.

The CDR3 is CATSDPGLAENNEQFF. The CDR3 DNA reads as TGTGCCACCAGTGACCCGGGACTAGCGGAAAACAATGAGCAGTTCTTC. This chain connects TRBV24-1 to TRBJ2-1, with 11 positions matching TRBD2. The CDR3 loop spans 16 amino acids. CDR1 and CDR2 from the germline V gene are KGHDR and SFDVKD. The ends lost 4 bases at V and 5 bases at J; junction bases unmatched: 6.

The chain combines TRBV28 with TRBJ1-2; the D is unclear. Germline loops: CDR1 MDHEN, CDR2 SYDVKM. This CDR3 has 19 amino acids. Trimming took off 6 bases at V and 0 bases at J, with 26 bases between the two ends. CDR3 nucleotide sequence: TGTGCCAGCAGGACCCCGGACGGCGTCAGGCTGAGAGCTAACTATGGCTACACCTTC. Amino acids: CASRTPDGVRLRANYGYTF.

This clone was detected only a few times. The rearrangement links TRBV5-4 to TRBJ1-2, with 7 bases matching TRBD1. Germline assignment: CDR1 SGHNT and CDR2 YYREEE (reference sequence). Trimming cost V 4 bases and J 4 bases; bases outside gene matches: 4. The CDR3 has 13 residues. The CDR3 nucleotides are TGTGCCAGCAGCCCACAGGGGACCTATGGCTACACCTTC. This translates into CASSPQGTYGYTF.

This chain links TRBV29-1 with TRBJ2-5, with TRBD1 matching over 8 bases. V lost 7 bases to trimming and J lost 4 bases; unmatched junction nucleotides: 5. The CDR3 contains 12 residues. The V gene's germline CDR1 is SQVTM and CDR2 ANQGSEA. Written as DNA, the CDR3 is TGCAGCGGAGGACAGGGCACAGAGACCCAGTACTTC. Amino acids: CSGGQGTETQYF.

The J gene is TRBJ1-2, the V gene TRBV6-2 or TRBV6-3; tentative D call: TRBD1 (6 bases). This CDR3 spans 14 amino acids. Looked up from germline, CDR1 is MNHEY and CDR2 is SVGEGT. The ends were cut back, 2 bases at V and 8 bases at J, with 15 bases in the middle. CDR3 protein: CASSYRTGSGGYTF. In DNA, the CDR3 is TGTGCCAGCAGTTACCGAACAGGGTCTGGCGGCTACACCTTC.

The chain links TRBV6-5 to TRBJ2-7, with TRBD2 matching over 7 bases. The CDR3 contains 13 residues. The germline CDR1 and CDR2 sequences are MNHEY and SVGAGI. V trimming: 6 bases; J trimming: 4 bases; junction bases outside the gene matches: 6. CDR3 residues: CASRLAGLYEQYF. CDR3 DNA: TGTGCCAGCAGATTAGCGGGTTTGTACGAGCAGTACTTC.

The rearrangement links TRBV28 to TRBJ2-5; tentatively, D is TRBD1 (6 bases). Per the germline V gene, CDR1 is MDHEN and CDR2 is SYDVKM. This CDR3 is 22 amino acids long. V shed 6 bases and J shed 9 bases, with 44 bases lying between them. CDR3 loop: CASSNRNSPGTPIARIPRAQYF. As DNA, the CDR3 is TGTGCCAGCAGCAACCGCAACAGTCCCGGGACACCGATAGCACGGATACCACGGGCCCAGTACTTC.

J is TRBJ2-7 and V is TRBV29-1; D not certain. The CDR3 is 12 amino acids. V lost 6 bases and J lost 0, with 9 bases in between. Germline V gene sequence: CDR1 SQVTM, CDR2 ANQGSEA. CDR3 DNA sequence: TGCAGCGTCGAGACGGTCTCCTACGAGCAGTACTTC. This translates into CSVETVSYEQYF.

This sequence joins TRBV2 and TRBJ2-1, with TRBD2 matching over 8 bases. This CDR3 has 16 amino acids. Germline V gene lookup returns CDR1 SNHLY and CDR2 FYNNEI. V gave up 6 bases and J gave up 2 bases; unmatched junction bases: 9. CDR3 DNA: TGTGCCAGCAGCGCGGGGGCGGGAGGACCCTACAATGAGCAGTTCTTC. This codes for CASSAGAGGPYNEQFF.

The chain employs TRBV27 and TRBJ2-4; 12 bases are a match to TRBD2. J gave up 9 bases and V 2 bases, and 8 bases lay outside the gene matches. Germline V lookup: CDR1 MNHEY, CDR2 SMNVEV (reference sequence). The CDR3 has 16 amino acids. CDR3 sequence: CASSLLLAGGPGIQYF. As DNA, the CDR3 is TGTGCCAGCAGTTTACTCCTAGCGGGAGGGCCTGGCATTCAGTACTTC.

In its sample, this clone was seen once. The chain recombines TRBV30 with TRBJ2-5; TRBD1 matches at 7 bases. The CDR3 has 11 amino acids. V trimming: 6 bases; J trimming: 14 bases; junction bases outside the gene matches: 12. Germline V gene lookup returns CDR1 GTSNPN and CDR2 SVGIG (reference sequence). CDR3 sequence (DNA): TGTGCCTGCCTATACCTCGGGACAGCTTACTTC. Translated: CACLYLGTAYF.

The rearrangement links TRBV15 to TRBJ2-5, with D possibly TRBD2 on 5 matching bases. This CDR3 is 13 amino acids long. Trimming left V 0 bases short and J 7 bases short, with 9 bases between. The germline V gene encodes CDR1 LNHNV and CDR2 YYDKDF (reference sequence). The CDR3 loop reads CATSRDRAGTQYF. The CDR3 coding sequence is TGTGCCACCAGCAGAGATCGTGCGGGGACCCAGTACTTC.

The chain uses TRBV7-9 and TRBJ2-7; 8 positions match TRBD2. Per germline, CDR1 SEHNR and CDR2 FQNEAQ (reference sequence). The V and J ends lost 6 bases and 5 bases, in that order; junction bases with no gene match: 15. The CDR3 is 16 amino acids. The chain's CDR3 is CASSRLLGTSRNEQYF. CDR3 nucleotides: TGTGCCAGCAGTCGATTACTCGGGACTAGTCGGAACGAGCAGTACTTC.

This chain uses TRBV3-1 (or the pseudogene TRBV3-2) with TRBJ1-6, with D possibly TRBD1 on 5 matching bases. The germline V and J ends were trimmed by 2 bases and 7 bases, with 15 bases remaining between them. Germline V lookup: CDR1 LGHDT, CDR2 YNNKEL (reference sequence). The CDR3 is 16 residues long. The CDR3 region is CASSQLLGDRNSPLHF. CDR3 nucleotides: TGTGCCAGCAGCCAATTACTCGGAGACAGAAATTCACCCCTCCACTTT.

The chain couples TRBV5-1 to TRBJ2-7, with TRBD1 as a possible D gene (6 bases). The CDR3 runs 16 residues. V was shortened by 0 bases and J by 1 base, with 14 bases between the two germline ends. Germline-derived CDR1 and CDR2 are SGHRS and YFSETQ. In nucleotides, the CDR3 is TGCGCCAGCAGCTTGGACGGCCCCGGGACATCCTACGAGCAGTACTTC. As protein: CASSLDGPGTSYEQYF.

The chain links TRBV7-9 to TRBJ1-1; D ambiguous. The CDR3 runs 14 residues. Germline loops: CDR1 SEHNR, CDR2 FQNEAQ (reference sequence). V was trimmed by 1 base and J by 6 bases, leaving 12 bases between them. CDR3 bases: TGTGCCAGCAGCTTAGTACAGACCCTGGCTGAAGCTTTCTTT. Translation: CASSLVQTLAEAFF. The full variable domain, with the rest looked up from reference TRBV7-9 and TRBJ1-1, is DTGVSQNPRHKITKRGQNVTFRCDPISEHNRLYWYRQTLGQGPEFLTYFQNEAQLEKSRLLSDRFSAERPKGSFSTLEIQRTEQGDSAMYLCASSLVQTLAEAFFGQGTRLTVV.

V is TRBV18 and J is TRBJ2-3, with D unclear. Germline V gene sequence: CDR1 KGHSH, CDR2 LQKENI. V lost 2 bases and J lost 5, with 14 bases in between. There are 15 residues in the CDR3. The CDR3 DNA is TGTGCCAGCTCACCAAGGACGGGCCCACAAGATACGCAGTATTTT. Protein product: CASSPRTGPQDTQYF. Using reference TRBV18 and TRBJ2-3 for the parts outside the CDR3, the full variable domain is NAGVMQNPRHLVRRRGQEARLRCSPMKGHSHVYWYRQLPEEGLKFMVYLQKENIIDESGMPKERFSAEFPKEGPSILRIQQVVRGDSAAYFCASSPRTGPQDTQYFGPGTRLTVL.

V and J are TRBV30 and TRBJ2-7; 9 bases are shared with TRBD2. Germline values: CDR1 GTSNPN, CDR2 SVGIG (reference sequence). Losses at the gene ends were 3 bases for V and 4 bases for J; bases not matched to a gene: 7. This CDR3 comprises 14 residues. CDR3 protein: CAWSAGGFTYEQYF. The CDR3 coding sequence is TGTGCCTGGAGCGCGGGGGGGTTCACGTACGAGCAGTACTTC. Based on the CDR3 plus reference TRBV30 and TRBJ2-7, the full variable domain is SQTIHQWPATLVQPVGSPLSLECTVEGTSNPNLYWYRQAAGRGLQLLFYSVGIGQISSEVPQNLSASRPQDRQFILSSKKLLLSDSGFYLCAWSAGGFTYEQYFGPGTRLTVT.

The chain has TRBV5-1 and TRBJ2-7; D perhaps matches TRBD1 (6 bases). The CDR3 length is 16 residues. Germline values: CDR1 SGHRS, CDR2 YFSETQ. The germline V and J ends were trimmed by 1 base and 3 bases, with 17 bases remaining between them. The CDR3: CASSLNSGQARYEQYF. CDR3 DNA: TGCGCCAGCAGCTTGAATTCGGGACAAGCTCGCTACGAGCAGTACTTC.

The rearrangement uses TRBV7-9 and TRBJ2-2, with 13 nucleotides matching TRBD2. The CDR3 has 18 residues. With 4 bases clipped from V and 5 bases from J, the junction kept 10 bases outside the gene matches. Germline V lookup: CDR1 SEHNR, CDR2 FQNEAQ (reference sequence). In DNA form, the CDR3 reads TGTGCCAGCAGCTCGGACCCGGGACTAGCGGGACCGACCGGGGAGCTGTTTTTT. It translates to CASSSDPGLAGPTGELFF.

The chain has TRBV7-9 and TRBJ2-7, with D perhaps given as TRBD1 or TRBD2 (6 bases each). This CDR3 is 15 amino acids long. Trimming left V 2 bases short and J 3 bases short, with 14 bases between. Looked up from germline, CDR1 is SEHNR and CDR2 is FQNEAQ (reference sequence). CDR3 residues: CASSLRGRGLYEQYF. CDR3 DNA sequence: TGTGCCAGCAGCTTACGTGGCAGGGGACTCTACGAGCAGTACTTC.

This clone occurred once. The chain employs TRBV10-3 and TRBJ2-2; perhaps TRBD1 as D (6 bases). V was shortened by 3 bases and J by 2 bases, with 10 bases between the two germline ends. CDR1 and CDR2 from the germline V gene are ENHRY and SYGVKD. The CDR3 consists of 15 residues. DNA for the CDR3: TGTGCCATCAGTGAACCGGACAGCAACACCGGGGAGCTGTTTTTT. It is translated as CAISEPDSNTGELFF.

The CDR3 sequence is CASSFSSKETQYF. In nucleotides, the CDR3 is TGTGCCAGCAGTTTTTCCAGCAAAGAGACCCAGTACTTC. The V call is TRBV12-3 or TRBV12-4, the J call TRBJ2-5, with unresolved D. This CDR3 has 13 residues. With 3 bases removed from V and 3 bases from J, the gap between germline ends came to 8 bases.

J is TRBJ1-3 and V is TRBV7-8, with a tentative D call TRBD1 (6 bases). The germline V gene encodes CDR1 SGHVS and CDR2 FQNEAQ. V lost 5 bases to trimming and J lost 4 bases, with 18 bases between them. The CDR3 consists of 16 residues. CDR3 loop: CASSVGGGRSGNTIYF. The DNA of the CDR3 is TGTGCCAGCAGCGTAGGGGGGGGTCGCTCCGGAAACACCATATATTTT.

The rearrangement uses TRBV2 and TRBJ2-3; D not certain. Germline CDR1 reads SNHLY; CDR2 reads FYNNEI. This CDR3 has 14 amino acids. The V and J ends lost 2 bases and 0 bases respectively, with 6 bases between them. This CDR3 is CASSEIYSTDTQYF. CDR3 in DNA: TGTGCCAGCAGTGAAATCTATAGCACAGATACGCAGTATTTT.

This clone showed up just a few times. The chain has TRBV27 and TRBJ1-6; D is possibly TRBD1 (5 bases). V lost 4 bases, J lost 8 bases, and 15 bases lay in between. The germline CDR1 and CDR2 sequences are MNHEY and SMNVEV (reference sequence). This CDR3 has 15 amino acids. The CDR3 is CASSSVGGGHSPLHF. The CDR3, as DNA: TGTGCCAGCAGTTCAGTAGGTGGGGGTCATTCACCCCTCCACTTT.